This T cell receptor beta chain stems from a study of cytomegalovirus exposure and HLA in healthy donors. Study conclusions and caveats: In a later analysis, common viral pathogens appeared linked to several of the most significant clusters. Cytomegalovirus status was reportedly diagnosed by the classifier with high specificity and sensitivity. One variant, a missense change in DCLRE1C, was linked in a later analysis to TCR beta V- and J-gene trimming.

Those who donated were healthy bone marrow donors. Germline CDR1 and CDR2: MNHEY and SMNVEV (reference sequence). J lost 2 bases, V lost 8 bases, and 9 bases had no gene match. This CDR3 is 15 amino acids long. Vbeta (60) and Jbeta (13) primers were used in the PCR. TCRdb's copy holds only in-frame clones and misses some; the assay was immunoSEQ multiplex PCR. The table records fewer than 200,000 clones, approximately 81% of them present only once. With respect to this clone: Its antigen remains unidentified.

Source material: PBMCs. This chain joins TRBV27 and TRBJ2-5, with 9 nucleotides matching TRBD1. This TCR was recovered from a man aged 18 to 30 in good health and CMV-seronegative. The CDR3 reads CASATQGAWQETQYF. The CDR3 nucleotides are TGTGCCAGCGCGACACAGGGGGCCTGGCAAGAGACCCAGTACTTC.